Reported below is one T cell receptor (beta chain). J was trimmed by 4 bases and V by 4 bases; bases with no gene match: 8. The germline gives CDR1 SQVTM, CDR2 ANQGSEA. The CDR3 has 15 residues. This record comes from a study of T cell clones after liver transplantation. Study at large: Until 12-24 months post-transplant, subjects got standard immunosuppression and no induction.

TCRdb's table, derived via immunoSEQ multiplex PCR, lists solely in-frame clones and lacks some. The sample records under 130,000 clones, under 90% being singletons. This rearrangement joins TRBV29-1 to TRBJ1-3, with 9 bases matching TRBD1. The input for sequencing was CD4+ T cells from blood, taken 47 months after liver transplant. This clonotype was sampled from a human patient who received a liver transplant. Some of these T cells may belong to the graft donor. The CDR3 loop is CSVVGDRAMGNTIYF. CDR3 nucleotide sequence: TGCAGCGTTGTTGGGGACAGGGCGATGGGAAACACCATATATTTT.